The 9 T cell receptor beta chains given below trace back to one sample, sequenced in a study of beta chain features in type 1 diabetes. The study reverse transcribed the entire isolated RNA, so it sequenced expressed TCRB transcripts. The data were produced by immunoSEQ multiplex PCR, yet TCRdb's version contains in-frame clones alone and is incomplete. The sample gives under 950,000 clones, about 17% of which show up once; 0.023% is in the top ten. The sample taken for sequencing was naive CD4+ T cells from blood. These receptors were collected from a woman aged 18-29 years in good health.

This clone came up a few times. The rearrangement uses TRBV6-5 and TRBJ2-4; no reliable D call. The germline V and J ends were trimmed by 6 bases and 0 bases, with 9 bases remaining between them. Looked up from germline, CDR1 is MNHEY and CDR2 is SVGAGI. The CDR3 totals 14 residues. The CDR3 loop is CASREASAKNIQYF. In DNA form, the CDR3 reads TGTGCCAGCAGAGAGGCGTCAGCCAAAAACATTCAGTACTTC.

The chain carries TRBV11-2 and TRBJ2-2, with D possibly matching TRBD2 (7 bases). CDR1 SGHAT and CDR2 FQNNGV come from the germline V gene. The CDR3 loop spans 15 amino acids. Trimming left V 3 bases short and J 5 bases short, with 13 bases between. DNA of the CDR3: TGTGCCAGCAGCTTTGTACAGGGAGGGACCGGGGAGCTGTTTTTT. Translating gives CASSFVQGGTGELFF. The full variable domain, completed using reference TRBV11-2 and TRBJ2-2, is EAGVAQSPRYKIIEKRQSVAFWCNPISGHATLYWYQQILGQGPKLLIQFQNNGVVDDSQLPKDRFSAERLKGVDSTLKIQPAKLEDSAVYLCASSFVQGGTGELFFGEGSRLTVL.

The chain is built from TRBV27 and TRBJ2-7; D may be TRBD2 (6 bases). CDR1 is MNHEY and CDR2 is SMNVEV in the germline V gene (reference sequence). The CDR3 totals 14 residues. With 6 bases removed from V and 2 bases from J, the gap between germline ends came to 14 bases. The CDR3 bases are TGTGCCAGCAGGATAGGGACGGGAGCCTACGAGCAGTACTTC. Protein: CASRIGTGAYEQYF.

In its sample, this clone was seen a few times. CDR3 in amino acids: CASRDHTRGLCEQFF. For the CDR3, the DNA is TGTGCCAGCAGAGATCACACCCGGGGGTTATGTGAGCAGTTCTTC. This chain joins TRBV2 and TRBJ2-1; perhaps TRBD2 as D (6 bases). CDR3 size: 15 residues. The V and J ends lost 6 bases and 9 bases respectively, with 21 bases between them. Germline V lookup: CDR1 SNHLY, CDR2 FYNNEI.

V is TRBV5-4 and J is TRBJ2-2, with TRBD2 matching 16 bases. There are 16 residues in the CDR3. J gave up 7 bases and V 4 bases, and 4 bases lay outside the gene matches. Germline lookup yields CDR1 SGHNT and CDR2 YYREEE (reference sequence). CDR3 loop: CASSEGLAGGNGELFF. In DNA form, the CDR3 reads TGTGCCAGCAGCGAGGGACTAGCGGGAGGGAACGGGGAGCTGTTTTTT.

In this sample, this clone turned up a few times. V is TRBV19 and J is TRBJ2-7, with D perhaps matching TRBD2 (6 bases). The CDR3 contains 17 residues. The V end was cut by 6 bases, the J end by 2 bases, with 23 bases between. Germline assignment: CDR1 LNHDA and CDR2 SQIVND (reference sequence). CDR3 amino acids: CASSRTPGGGTPYEQYF. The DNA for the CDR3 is TGTGCCAGTAGCCGTACCCCCGGCGGCGGGACCCCCTACGAGCAGTACTTC.

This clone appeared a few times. The DNA for the CDR3 is TGTGCCAGCTCACCACGCTATAATGAAAAACTGTTTTTT. This sequence encodes CASSPRYNEKLFF. This chain links TRBV18 with TRBJ1-4; D gene ambiguous. Germline CDR1 reads KGHSH; CDR2 reads LQKENI. Trimming removed 1 base at V and 4 bases at J, with 4 bases between. CDR3 size: 13 residues. Drawing the rest from reference TRBV18 and TRBJ1-4, the complete variable domain is NAGVMQNPRHLVRRRGQEARLRCSPMKGHSHVYWYRQLPEEGLKFMVYLQKENIIDESGMPKERFSAEFPKEGPSILRIQQVVRGDSAAYFCASSPRYNEKLFFGSGTQLSVL.

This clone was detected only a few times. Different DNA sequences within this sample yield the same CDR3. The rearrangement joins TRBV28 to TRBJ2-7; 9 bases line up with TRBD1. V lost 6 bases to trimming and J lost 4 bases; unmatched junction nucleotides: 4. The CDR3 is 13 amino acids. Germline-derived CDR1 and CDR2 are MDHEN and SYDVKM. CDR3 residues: CASSPGQGYEQYF. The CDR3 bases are TGTGCCAGCAGCCCAGGACAGGGGTACGAGCAGTACTTC.

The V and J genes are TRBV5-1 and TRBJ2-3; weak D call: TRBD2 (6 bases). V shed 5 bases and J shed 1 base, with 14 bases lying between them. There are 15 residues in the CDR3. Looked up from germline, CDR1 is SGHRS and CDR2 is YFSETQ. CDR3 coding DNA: TGCGCCAGCAGAAGTAGCGGAGCGGGCACAGATACGCAGTATTTT. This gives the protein CASRSSGAGTDTQYF.